The 21 T cell receptor beta chains reported below all come from one sample, sequenced in a study of cytomegalovirus exposure and HLA in healthy donors. Primers for the PCR totalled 60 Vbeta and 13 Jbeta. This table comes from immunoSEQ multiplex PCR, and its TCRdb copy is limited to in-frame clones, with some not included. Its listing shows more than 45,000 clones. Sequencing was performed on PBMCs. The receptor set was obtained from a male donor in good health and CMV-seronegative.

V gene TRBV14 combines with J gene TRBJ1-3; D call uncertain. Germline CDR1 is SGHDN and CDR2 is FVKESK. Trimming stripped 5 bases from V and 1 base from J, with 15 bases between. The CDR3 sequence is 16 residues long. CDR3 amino acids: CASSLNQGGSGNTIYF. DNA of the CDR3: TGTGCCAGCAGCTTAAACCAAGGAGGGTCTGGAAACACCATATATTTT.

This chain uses TRBV18 with TRBJ1-2, with a weak D call TRBD1 (6 bases). Germline assignment: CDR1 KGHSH and CDR2 LQKENI. V was clipped by 6 bases and J by 3 bases, with 14 bases between them. The CDR3 covers 14 residues. This chain's CDR3 is CASSLQGLDYGYTF. Here the CDR3 DNA reads TGTGCCAGCTCGCTACAGGGCCTCGACTATGGCTACACCTTC.

This chain uses TRBV9 with TRBJ1-6; D is undetermined. Trimming removed 3 bases at V and 6 bases at J, with 13 bases between. The CDR3 sequence is 15 residues long. Germline values: CDR1 SGDLS, CDR2 YYNGEE. The CDR3 spells CASSASMDSNSPLHF. The CDR3 nucleotides are TGTGCCAGCAGCGCCTCCATGGACTCTAATTCACCCCTCCACTTT.

V is TRBV9 and J is TRBJ2-2, with D hard to call. Germline V CDR1 and CDR2: SGDLS, YYNGEE. The CDR3 is 14 amino acids. V lost 4 bases to trimming and J lost 3 bases, with 10 bases between them. The CDR3 nucleotides read TGTGCCAGCAGCCCCCGGGTAGACACCGGGGAGCTGTTTTTT. It specifies CASSPRVDTGELFF.

The CDR3 nucleotides are TGTGCCAGCAGACGTAGCGGGGGGGGACCAGATACGCAGTATTTT. This sequence encodes CASRRSGGGPDTQYF. The chain employs TRBV6-5 and TRBJ2-3; 11 bases agree with TRBD2. The J segment lost 4 bases and the V segment lost 6 bases, leaving 6 bases of the junction unmatched. Germline lookup yields CDR1 MNHEY and CDR2 SVGAGI. The CDR3 extends over 15 amino acids.

The V and J genes are TRBV7-9 and TRBJ2-1; the D gene is possibly TRBD2 (5 bases). The length of the CDR3 is 19 residues. Per germline, CDR1 SEHNR and CDR2 FQNEAQ (reference sequence). With 5 bases removed from V and 4 bases from J, the gap between germline ends came to 27 bases. The CDR3 sequence is CASSPNLSRVRAGYNEQFF. The DNA of the CDR3 is TGTGCCAGCAGCCCGAACCTTTCGAGAGTGCGGGCTGGTTACAATGAGCAGTTCTTC.

For the CDR3, the DNA is TGTGCCAGCAGCCAAACAGGGGCAGGGTACGAGCAGTACTTC. The encoded protein is CASSQTGAGYEQYF. J is TRBJ2-7 and V is TRBV9; TRBD1 aligns across 7 bases. CDR3 size: 14 residues. The V gene end was trimmed by 4 bases and the J gene end by 4 bases; junction bases not matched to a gene: 8. Germline V gene sequence: CDR1 SGDLS, CDR2 YYNGEE.

The chain links TRBV6-5 to TRBJ2-7; 11 bases agree with TRBD1. This CDR3 is built from 14 residues. The J segment lost 7 bases and the V segment lost 8 bases, leaving 10 bases of the junction unmatched. The germline V gene encodes CDR1 MNHEY and CDR2 SVGAGI. CDR3 sequence: CASCLGQGAGEQYF. For the CDR3, the DNA is TGTGCCAGCTGTCTCGGACAGGGGGCCGGGGAGCAGTACTTC.

The V and J genes are TRBV6-1 and TRBJ2-3; D call uncertain. V was trimmed by 4 bases and J by 5 bases, leaving 7 bases between them. The CDR3 has 12 residues. Germline CDR1 reads MNHNS; CDR2 reads SASEGT. CDR3 residues: CASSAVRDTQYF. CDR3 bases: TGTGCCAGCAGTGCGGTTCGAGATACGCAGTATTTT.

The CDR3 DNA follows: TGTGCCAGCAGCTCCGGGACAGTCAACACTGAAGCTTTCTTT. Its protein is CASSSGTVNTEAFF. This chain connects TRBV6-5 to TRBJ1-1; 7 positions match TRBD1. The germline V gene encodes CDR1 MNHEY and CDR2 SVGAGI. V was pared by 6 bases and J by 2 bases, with 6 bases of the junction left unmatched. This CDR3 contains 14 residues.

The V and J genes are TRBV16 and TRBJ1-2, with unresolved D. The CDR3 extends over 15 amino acids. Germline lookup yields CDR1 KGHSY and CDR2 FQNENV. Trimming shortened V by 2 bases and J by 7 bases, and 17 bases separated the two germline ends. The CDR3 protein is CASSQLSLATPGYTF. The DNA of the CDR3 is TGTGCCAGCAGCCAACTCTCTTTGGCGACACCTGGCTACACCTTC.

This chain links TRBV5-4 with TRBJ2-3, with D unresolved. The germline CDR1 and CDR2 sequences are SGHNT and YYREEE (reference sequence). V was trimmed by 2 bases and J by 6 bases, leaving 4 bases between them. The length of the CDR3 is 11 residues. This CDR3 is CASSLADTQYF. The CDR3 DNA is TGTGCCAGCAGCTTAGCGGATACGCAGTATTTT.

The chain employs TRBV6-5 and TRBJ1-2, with TRBD1 matching 7 bases. CDR3 length: 12 residues. From germline, CDR1 is MNHEY and CDR2 SVGAGI. V shed 6 bases and J 9 bases; nucleotides not matched to a gene: 7. As DNA, the CDR3 is TGTGCCAGCAGCCATGGACAGGCGAGCTACACCTTC. Translating gives CASSHGQASYTF.

The V gene is TRBV6-5, the J gene TRBJ1-1; D is ambiguous. V was clipped by 5 bases and J by 6 bases, with 13 bases between them. Germline values: CDR1 MNHEY, CDR2 SVGAGI. The CDR3 runs 13 residues. DNA for the CDR3: TGTGCCAGCAGTCGAAAGCCCGGGGCTGAAGCTTTCTTT. Protein sequence: CASSRKPGAEAFF.

This chain links TRBV19 with TRBJ1-2, with D possibly TRBD1 on 6 matching bases. Looked up from germline, CDR1 is LNHDA and CDR2 is SQIVND (reference sequence). This CDR3 comprises 11 residues. V dropped 8 bases and J dropped 6 bases, with 10 bases sitting between them. The CDR3 spells CASASGDGYTF. The CDR3 nucleotides read TGTGCCAGTGCGTCAGGGGATGGCTACACCTTC.

The chain is built from TRBV5-6 and TRBJ2-4, with no clear D. There are 14 residues in the CDR3. Between the trimmed V and J ends, which lost 3 bases and 0 bases, there was a span of 7 bases. Germline loops: CDR1 SGHDT, CDR2 YYEEEE. The CDR3 DNA follows: TGTGCCAGCAGCTGGAGTTTAGCCAAAAACATTCAGTACTTC. Residues: CASSWSLAKNIQYF.

V and J are TRBV5-5 and TRBJ2-7, with 9 bases identical to TRBD1. V shed 4 bases and J 4 bases; nucleotides not matched to a gene: 3. The germline gives CDR1 SGHKS, CDR2 YYEKEE (reference sequence). The CDR3 covers 13 residues. CDR3 sequence (DNA): TGTGCCAGCAGCCAACAGGGGGCGTACGAGCAGTACTTC. Encoded protein: CASSQQGAYEQYF. The whole variable domain, filled in from reference TRBV5-5 and TRBJ2-7, reads DAGVTQSPTHLIKTRGQQVTLRCSPISGHKSVSWYQQVLGQGPQFIFQYYEKEERGRGNFPDRFSARQFPNYSSELNVNALLLGDSALYLCASSQQGAYEQYFGPGTRLTVT.

This sequence joins TRBV5-1 and TRBJ1-2, with TRBD1 matching over 8 bases. Germline V gene lookup returns CDR1 SGHRS and CDR2 YFSETQ. The CDR3 totals 17 residues. V lost 1 base, J lost 3 bases, and 11 bases stayed unmatched. CDR3 DNA sequence: TGCGCCAGCAGCTTGTGGGGCAGGGGGCGGTTTGACTATGGCTACACCTTC. Its protein product is CASSLWGRGRFDYGYTF.

For the CDR3, the DNA is TGTGCCAGCAGCCACAGGGCTCTCGGGGGCTACACCTTC. Encoded protein: CASSHRALGGYTF. V usage is TRBV7-8 and J usage is TRBJ1-2; D perhaps matches TRBD1 (6 bases). CDR3 length equals 13 residues. CDR1 and CDR2 from the germline V gene are SGHVS and FQNEAQ. V lost 5 bases and J 8 bases, leaving 15 bases between the germline ends.

This chain links TRBV4-3 with TRBJ1-2; D may be TRBD1 (6 bases). The CDR3 runs 14 residues. Germline CDR1 is LGHNA and CDR2 is YSLEER. V was shortened by 0 bases and J by 4 bases, with 9 bases between the two germline ends. This chain's CDR3 is CASSQDPGAYGYTF. Written as DNA, the CDR3 is TGCGCCAGCAGCCAAGATCCAGGGGCCTATGGCTACACCTTC.

The chain is built from TRBV5-6 and TRBJ1-2; D unclear. V lost 0 bases, J lost 5 bases, and 14 bases lay in between. Germline V CDR1 and CDR2: SGHDT, YYEEEE. The CDR3 has 15 residues. In DNA form, the CDR3 reads TGTGCCAGCAGCTTGGCCCGGTCTTTCGGGTATGGCTACACCTTC. Its protein product is CASSLARSFGYGYTF.